This TCR beta chain was recorded in a study of blood T cell repertoires in COVID-19. Study at large: The study drew acute and convalescent COVID-19 samples from the United States, Italy and Spain.

The junction had 7 bases not matched to a gene; V was cut back by 5 bases and J by 4 bases. Germline V CDR1 and CDR2: SGHAT, FQDESV (reference sequence). This CDR3 has 15 residues. Generated by immunoSEQ multiplex PCR, the TCRdb table keeps only in-frame clones and is missing some. The sample lists approximately 210,000 clones; around 88% were seen once. This clonotype was sampled from a woman aged 45-65 years with acute COVID-19. This chain joins TRBV11-1 and TRBJ1-4; 7 nucleotides match TRBD1. The sample comprised PBMCs or T cells enriched from blood (not recorded which). The CDR3 nucleotides read TGTGCCAGCAGCATGCGACAGGGCGGTAATGAAAAACTGTTTTTT. The encoded protein is CASSMRQGGNEKLFF.